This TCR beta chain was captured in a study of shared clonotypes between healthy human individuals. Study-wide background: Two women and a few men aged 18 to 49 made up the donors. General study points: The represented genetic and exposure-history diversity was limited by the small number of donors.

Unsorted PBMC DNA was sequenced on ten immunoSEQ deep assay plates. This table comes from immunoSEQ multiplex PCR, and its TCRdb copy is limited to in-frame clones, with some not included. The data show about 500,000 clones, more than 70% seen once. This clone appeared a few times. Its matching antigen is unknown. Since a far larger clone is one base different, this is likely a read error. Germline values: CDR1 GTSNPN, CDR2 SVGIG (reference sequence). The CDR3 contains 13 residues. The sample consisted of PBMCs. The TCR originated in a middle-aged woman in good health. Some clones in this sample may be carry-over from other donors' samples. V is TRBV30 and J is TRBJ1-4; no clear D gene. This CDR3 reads CARSVNSNEKLFF. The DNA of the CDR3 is TGTGCCCGGAGTGTAAACAGCAACGAAAAACTGTTTTTT.